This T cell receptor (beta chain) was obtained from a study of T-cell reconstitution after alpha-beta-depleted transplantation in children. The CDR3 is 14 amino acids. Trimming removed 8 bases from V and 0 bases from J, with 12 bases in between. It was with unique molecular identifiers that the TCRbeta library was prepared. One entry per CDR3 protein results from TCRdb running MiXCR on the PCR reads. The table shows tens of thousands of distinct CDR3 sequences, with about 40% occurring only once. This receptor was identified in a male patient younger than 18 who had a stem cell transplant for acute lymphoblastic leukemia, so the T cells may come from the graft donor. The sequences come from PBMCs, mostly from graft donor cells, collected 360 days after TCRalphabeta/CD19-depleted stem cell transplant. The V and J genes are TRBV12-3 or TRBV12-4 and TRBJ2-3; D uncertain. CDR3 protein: CASHEAASTDTQYF. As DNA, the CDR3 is TGTGCCAGCCACGAGGCGGCTAGCACAGATACGCAGTATTTT.